The 10 T cell receptor beta chains below come from one sample, sequenced in a study of radiation and T cells in renal cell carcinoma. Data came from immunoSEQ multiplex PCR; TCRdb stores just in-frame clones and leaves some out. The sample yields some 150,000 clones, over 80% seen once. As to time point: baseline pretreatment blood. This sample's treatment: 15 Gy SBRT to primary tumor, nephrectomy 4 weeks later. The specimen was blood, collected from a patient whose treatment included radiotherapy and nephrectomy. These TCRs come from a woman aged 50 to 60 with renal cell carcinoma.

The chain has TRBV28 and TRBJ1-1; unclear D gene. CDR1 is MDHEN, CDR2 SYDVKM, per germline. The CDR3 runs 11 residues. Trimming cost V 8 bases and J 0 bases, with 4 bases left between them. In DNA form, the CDR3 reads TGTGCCAGCGTTCTGAACACTGAAGCTTTCTTT. Its translation: CASVLNTEAFF.

The gene calls are TRBV7-9 and TRBJ2-7, with 7 bases fitting TRBD1. The CDR3 runs to 14 residues. V lost 5 bases and J lost 5; bases outside the gene matches: 9. Germline V CDR1 and CDR2: SEHNR, FQNEAQ (reference sequence). CDR3 protein: CASSVSDRVHEQYF. As DNA, the CDR3 is TGTGCCAGCAGCGTGAGCGACAGGGTTCACGAGCAGTACTTC. Based on the CDR3 plus reference TRBV7-9 and TRBJ2-7, the full variable domain is DTGVSQNPRHKITKRGQNVTFRCDPISEHNRLYWYRQTLGQGPEFLTYFQNEAQLEKSRLLSDRFSAERPKGSFSTLEIQRTEQGDSAMYLCASSVSDRVHEQYFGPGTRLTVT.

The CDR3 sequence is CASSTQGSGGYTQYF. CDR3 coding DNA: TGTGCCAGCAGCACCCAAGGAAGCGGTGGCTATACGCAGTATTTT. The chain employs TRBV7-2 and TRBJ2-3; TRBD2 might be the D (5 bases). The CDR3 sequence is 15 residues long. CDR1 is SGHTA and CDR2 is FQGNSA in the germline V gene. V was pared by 5 bases and J by 7 bases, with 19 bases between.

This clone has only one observation. The chain uses TRBV7-2 and TRBJ2-3; TRBD1 matches 7 bases. CDR3 size: 15 residues. The J segment lost 0 bases and the V segment lost 5 bases, leaving 5 bases of the junction unmatched. Germline V gene data show CDR1 as SGHTA and CDR2 as FQGNSA. The CDR3 reads CASSDGTASTDTQYF. CDR3 in DNA: TGTGCCAGCAGCGATGGGACAGCTAGCACAGATACGCAGTATTTT.

This chain joins TRBV19 and TRBJ2-7; D may be TRBD1 (6 bases). The germline V gene has CDR1 LNHDA and CDR2 SQIVND (reference sequence). The V end lost 4 bases, the J end lost 4 bases, and 14 bases lay between the germline ends. The CDR3 extends over 14 amino acids. The CDR3 bases are TGTGCCAGTAGTACCTCGACAGGATGGTACGAGCAGTACTTC. Translation gives CASSTSTGWYEQYF. Combining the CDR3 with reference TRBV19 and TRBJ2-7 gives the whole variable domain DGGITQSPKYLFRKEGQNVTLSCEQNLNHDAMYWYRQDPGQGLRLIYYSQIVNDFQKGDIAEGYSVSREKKESFPLTVTSAQKNPTAFYLCASSTSTGWYEQYFGPGTRLTVT.

The V and J genes are TRBV2 and TRBJ1-3; the match to TRBD1 covers 8 bases. V shed 5 bases and J 4 bases; nucleotides not matched to a gene: 7. In germline, CDR1 is SNHLY, CDR2 FYNNEI. The CDR3 sequence is 15 residues long. The CDR3 is CASSYYRGSGNTIYF. Written as DNA, the CDR3 is TGTGCCAGCAGTTACTACAGGGGGTCCGGAAACACCATATATTTT.

This clone has just a few counts. The genes are TRBV29-1 and TRBJ2-2; the match to TRBD2 covers 7 bases. The CDR3 is 13 amino acids. CDR1 is SQVTM, CDR2 ANQGSEA, per germline. The ends lost 4 bases at V and 5 bases at J; junction bases unmatched: 4. The CDR3 protein is CSVAFGGTGELFF. The CDR3 bases are TGCAGCGTTGCGTTCGGGGGGACCGGGGAGCTGTTTTTT.

V is TRBV9 and J is TRBJ1-2; tentatively, D is TRBD1 (6 bases). CDR1 and CDR2 (germline): SGDLS, YYNGEE. Trimming pared 4 bases from V and 7 bases from J, leaving 20 bases between. The CDR3 has 15 amino acids. Here the CDR3 DNA reads TGTGCCAGCAGCCCCCTATTGGGGGCGAACGCTGGCTACACCTTC. It encodes CASSPLLGANAGYTF.

This clone was counted between two and nine times. In nucleotides, the CDR3 is TGTGCCAGCTCACCTAACACGAACAATCAGCCCCAGCATTTT. Residues: CASSPNTNNQPQHF. The V gene is TRBV18, the J gene TRBJ1-5; D not certain. Germline CDR1 and CDR2: KGHSH and LQKENI. The CDR3 is made up of 14 amino acids. With 3 bases removed from V and 3 bases from J, the gap between germline ends came to 9 bases.

The chain recombines TRBV10-1 with TRBJ2-2, with 10 bases fitting TRBD1. Trimming took 4 bases from V and 5 from J; bases not matched to a gene: 7. CDR1 is WNHNN, CDR2 SYGVQD, per germline (reference sequence). The CDR3 is 16 residues long. CDR3 sequence: CASSAQDRGYTGELFF. CDR3 nucleotide sequence: TGCGCCAGCAGTGCCCAGGACAGGGGGTATACCGGGGAGCTGTTTTTT.